The 15 T cell receptor beta chains listed next were all sequenced from one sample in a study of CD8 T cells in ankylosing spondylitis. TCRdb passed the 5' RACE reads through MiXCR, listing each CDR3 protein once. The table records some 130,000 distinct CDR3 sequences, about 7% of them present only once. The sample was blood, either unsorted or a sorted T cell fraction (not recorded which). The receptor source for this set is a female donor with ankylosing spondylitis or in good health (not recorded which).

This clonotype occurred many times. The chain has TRBV12-3 or TRBV12-4 and TRBJ2-5; no clear D. The CDR3 runs to 15 residues. With 2 bases removed from V and 2 bases from J, the gap between germline ends came to 12 bases. The CDR3 DNA reads as TGTGCCAGCAGTTTATATGGGCCGGTTCAAGAGACCCAGTACTTC. Residues: CASSLYGPVQETQYF.

Many counts were recorded for this clonotype. This chain uses TRBV7-9 with TRBJ1-1; D might be TRBD1 (5 bases). The CDR3 length is 16 residues. V lost 3 bases, J lost 0 bases, and 14 bases lay in between. From germline, CDR1 is SEHNR and CDR2 FQNEAQ (reference sequence). The CDR3 protein is CASSFGGGVMNTEAFF. The CDR3 nucleotides are TGTGCCAGCAGCTTCGGGGGAGGGGTTATGAACACTGAAGCTTTCTTT.

This clonotype was seen at least ten times. V usage is TRBV7-9 and J usage is TRBJ1-2; D uncertain. The germline gives CDR1 SEHNR, CDR2 FQNEAQ (reference sequence). Trimming removed 5 bases at V and 0 bases at J, with 7 bases between. The CDR3 sequence is 13 residues long. The CDR3 bases are TGTGCCAGCAGCCCAGTAACTAACTATGGCTACACCTTC. Translated: CASSPVTNYGYTF.

This clonotype was observed at least ten times. This chain joins TRBV5-1 and TRBJ1-5, with no clear D. Trimming took 4 bases from V and 0 from J, leaving 11 bases between them. The CDR3 has 15 residues. CDR1 SGHRS and CDR2 YFSETQ come from the germline V gene. The CDR3 bases are TGCGCCAGCAGCGCGGACGGAACTAGCAATCAGCCCCAGCATTTT. Translating gives CASSADGTSNQPQHF. The whole variable domain, remainder taken from reference TRBV5-1 and TRBJ1-5, is KAGVTQTPRYLIKTRGQQVTLSCSPISGHRSVSWYQQTPGQGLQFLFEYFSETQRNKGNFPGRFSGRQFSNSRSEMNVSTLELGDSALYLCASSADGTSNQPQHFGDGTRLSIL.

A remark on this clonotype: A much larger clonotype is one base distant, so this may be a read error. This rearrangement joins TRBV5-1 to TRBJ2-5, with D tentatively TRBD2 (6 bases). The CDR3 contains 13 residues. Germline V gene lookup returns CDR1 SGHRS and CDR2 YFSETQ. In DNA, the CDR3 is TGCACCAGCAGCCCAACTAGCAGGGAGACCCAGTACTTC. Amino acid sequence: CTSSPTSRETQYF.

In its sample, this clonotype was seen many times. The CDR3 sequence: CASSQTQTDIYGYTF. CDR3 DNA: TGCGCCAGCAGCCAAACCCAGACCGATATCTATGGCTACACCTTC. The chain combines TRBV4-1 with TRBJ1-2; D is unresolved. This CDR3 has 15 residues. CDR1 MGHRA and CDR2 YSYEKL come from the germline V gene. Trimming left V 2 bases short and J 4 bases short, with 14 bases between.

Many counts were recorded for this clonotype. The chain employs TRBV5-1 and TRBJ2-1; D gene ambiguous. Germline CDR1 reads SGHRS; CDR2 reads YFSETQ. CDR3 length equals 12 residues. The V gene lost 0 bases and the J gene lost 5 bases, with 3 bases spanning the gap. CDR3 nucleotides: TGCGCCAGCAGCTTGGAAGACAATGAGCAGTTCTTC. It translates to CASSLEDNEQFF.

The rearrangement links TRBV7-2 to TRBJ2-1; 9 bases agree with TRBD1. The germline V gene has CDR1 SGHTA and CDR2 FQGNSA. The CDR3 totals 17 residues. V lost 0 bases to trimming and J lost 1 base; unmatched junction nucleotides: 4. The CDR3 DNA is TGTGCCAGCAGCTTAGCACAGGGGGCGAGTTCCTACAATGAGCAGTTCTTC. It specifies CASSLAQGASSYNEQFF.

This clonotype came up many times. The rearrangement links TRBV5-1 to TRBJ1-1, with a tentative D call TRBD1 (6 bases). The germline V gene encodes CDR1 SGHRS and CDR2 YFSETQ. CDR3 size: 14 residues. V was trimmed by 2 bases and J by 5 bases, leaving 13 bases between them. The CDR3 DNA follows: TGCGCCAGCAGCTTCACGGGCAGGGGAACTGAAGCTTTCTTT. This sequence encodes CASSFTGRGTEAFF.

At least ten counts were recorded for this clonotype. This chain joins TRBV5-1 and TRBJ2-5, with D possibly being TRBD1 (6 bases). The CDR3 consists of 16 residues. CDR1 SGHRS and CDR2 YFSETQ come from the germline V gene. Trimming removed 3 bases from V and 0 bases from J, with 15 bases in between. CDR3 loop: CASSYRTAGHQETQYF. The CDR3 DNA sequence: TGCGCCAGCAGCTACCGGACAGCAGGGCACCAAGAGACCCAGTACTTC.

This clonotype was seen many times. This chain links TRBV6-1 with TRBJ1-2; D unclear. Trimming cost V 1 base and J 4 bases, with 10 bases left between them. Germline-derived CDR1 and CDR2 are MNHNS and SASEGT. The CDR3 length is 14 residues. This CDR3 reads CASSEVDGAYGYTF. The CDR3, as DNA: TGTGCCAGCAGTGAAGTTGACGGAGCCTATGGCTACACCTTC.

This clonotype was observed many times. The chain couples TRBV6-1 to TRBJ2-7; 9 nucleotides match TRBD1. This CDR3 has 14 residues. J lost 3 bases, V lost 5 bases, and 5 bases had no gene match. CDR1 is MNHNS and CDR2 is SASEGT in the germline V gene. The CDR3 protein is CASSRGTGNYEQYF. As DNA, the CDR3 is TGTGCCAGCAGTCGCGGGACAGGGAACTACGAGCAGTACTTC.

This clonotype came up many times. The J gene is TRBJ1-5, the V gene TRBV5-1; 7 bases fit TRBD1. Germline CDR1 and CDR2: SGHRS and YFSETQ. The length of the CDR3 is 14 residues. V trimming: 4 bases; J trimming: 5 bases; junction bases outside the gene matches: 6. The CDR3 DNA reads TGCGCCAGCAGCCCCTGGACAGGCGATCAGCCCCAGCATTTT. Amino acids: CASSPWTGDQPQHF.

This clonotype was picked up many times. This chain joins TRBV28 and TRBJ1-2; D perhaps matches TRBD1 (6 bases). Germline V gives CDR1 MDHEN, CDR2 SYDVKM. CDR3 size: 16 residues. V was trimmed by 5 bases and J by 4 bases, leaving 20 bases between them. CDR3 loop: CASSQPGTNTGYGYTF. The CDR3 DNA reads TGTGCCAGCAGTCAGCCCGGGACAAACACAGGCTATGGCTACACCTTC.

This clonotype showed up many times. This chain uses TRBV13 with TRBJ2-2, with 7 bases aligning to TRBD1. J lost 7 bases, V lost 4 bases, and 12 bases had no gene match. The germline V gene encodes CDR1 PRHDT and CDR2 FYEKMQ (reference sequence). CDR3 size: 16 residues. This CDR3 is CASSSRQGGSNGELFF. The CDR3 region has the DNA TGTGCCAGCAGCTCCCGACAGGGCGGTTCAAACGGGGAGCTGTTTTTT.